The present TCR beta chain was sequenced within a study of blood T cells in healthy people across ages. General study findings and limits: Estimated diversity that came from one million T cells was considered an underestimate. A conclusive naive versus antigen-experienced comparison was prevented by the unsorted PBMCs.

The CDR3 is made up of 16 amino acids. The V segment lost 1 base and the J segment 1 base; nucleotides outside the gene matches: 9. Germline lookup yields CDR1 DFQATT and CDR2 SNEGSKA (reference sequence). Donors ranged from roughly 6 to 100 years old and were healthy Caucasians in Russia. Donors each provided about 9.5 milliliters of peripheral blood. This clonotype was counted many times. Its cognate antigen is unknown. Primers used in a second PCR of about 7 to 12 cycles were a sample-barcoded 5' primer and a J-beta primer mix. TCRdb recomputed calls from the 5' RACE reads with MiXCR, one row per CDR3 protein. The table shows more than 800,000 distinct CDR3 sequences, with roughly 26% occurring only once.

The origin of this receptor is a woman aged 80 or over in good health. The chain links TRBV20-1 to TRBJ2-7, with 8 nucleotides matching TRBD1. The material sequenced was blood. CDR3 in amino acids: CSARGGGRGPSYEQYF. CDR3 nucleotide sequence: TGCAGTGCTAGAGGAGGGGGCAGGGGGCCTTCCTACGAGCAGTACTTC.